The sequence of this TCR beta chain was determined in a study of cytomegalovirus exposure and HLA in healthy donors. The germline CDR1 and CDR2 sequences are SGHNT and YYREEE (reference sequence). The CDR3 loop spans 14 amino acids. Trimming removed 6 bases from V and 4 bases from J; junction bases left unmatched: 7. PCR involved 60 Vbeta and 13 Jbeta primers. Sequencing was performed with immunoSEQ multiplex PCR; in TCRdb, only in-frame clones are kept and a portion is missing. The table includes roughly 140,000 clones, around 80% detected once. The source is a man aged 35 to 55 in good health and CMV-seropositive. The sequencing input was PBMCs. The rearrangement joins TRBV5-4 to TRBJ1-2; TRBD1 matches 9 bases. The CDR3 DNA is TGTGCCAGCATCAGACAGGGGGAGCTCTATGGCTACACCTTC. As protein: CASIRQGELYGYTF.